The TCR beta chain described here comes from a study of blood T cell repertoires in COVID-19. Cohorts were assigned according to the clinical history that participants reported. Recovered participants had two consecutive negative NP/OP PCR tests, healthcare professional clearance, or symptom resolution. In the authors' workflow: Estimation of nucleated cell counts relied on the amplification of reference gene primers. Repertoires were generated with immunoSEQ multiplex PCR, while TCRdb's copy carries only in-frame clones and drops some. That table supplies the V and J calls and clone size; D and trimming were determined from the DNA. The sample holds some 240,000 clones; 80% to 85% are singletons and the top ten take around 3.6%. Per the germline V gene, CDR1 is SEHNR and CDR2 is FQNEAQ (reference sequence). V lost 5 bases to trimming and J lost 6 bases, with 8 bases between them. The CDR3 extends over 11 amino acids.

Sequencing used PBMCs or T cells enriched from blood (not recorded which). This chain links TRBV7-9 with TRBJ2-7; a possible D gene is TRBD1 (5 bases). The clonotype comes from a man aged 45-65 years who had recovered from COVID-19. In DNA, the CDR3 is TGTGCCAGCAGCCTTACAGGCGAGCAGTACTTC. This encodes CASSLTGEQYF.